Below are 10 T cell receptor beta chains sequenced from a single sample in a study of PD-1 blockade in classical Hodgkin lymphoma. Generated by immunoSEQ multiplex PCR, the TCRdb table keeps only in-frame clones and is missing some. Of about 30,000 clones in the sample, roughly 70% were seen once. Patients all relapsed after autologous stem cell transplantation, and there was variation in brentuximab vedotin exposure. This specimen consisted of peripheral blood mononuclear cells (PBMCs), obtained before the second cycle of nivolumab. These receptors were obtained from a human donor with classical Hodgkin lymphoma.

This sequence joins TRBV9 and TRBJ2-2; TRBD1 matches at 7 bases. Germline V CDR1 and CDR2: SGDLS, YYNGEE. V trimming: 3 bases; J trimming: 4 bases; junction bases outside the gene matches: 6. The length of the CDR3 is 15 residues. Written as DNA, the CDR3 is TGTGCCAGCAGCGCACCGACAGGGCCCACCGGGGAGCTGTTTTTT. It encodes CASSAPTGPTGELFF.

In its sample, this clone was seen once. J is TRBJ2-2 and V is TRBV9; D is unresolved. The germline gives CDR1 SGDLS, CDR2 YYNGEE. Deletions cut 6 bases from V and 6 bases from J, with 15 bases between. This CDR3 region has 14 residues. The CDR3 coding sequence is TGTGCCAGCACCCTGAATCAATGGTCCGGGGAGCTGTTTTTT. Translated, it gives CASTLNQWSGELFF.

The chain's CDR3 is CASREGRGQGLIQYF. Here the CDR3 DNA reads TGTGCCAGCAGAGAGGGTAGGGGACAGGGACTCATTCAGTACTTC. The J gene is TRBJ2-4, the V gene TRBV9; 9 bases agree with TRBD1. From germline, CDR1 is SGDLS and CDR2 YYNGEE. This CDR3 contains 15 residues. V lost 5 bases, J lost 9 bases, and 12 bases stayed unmatched.

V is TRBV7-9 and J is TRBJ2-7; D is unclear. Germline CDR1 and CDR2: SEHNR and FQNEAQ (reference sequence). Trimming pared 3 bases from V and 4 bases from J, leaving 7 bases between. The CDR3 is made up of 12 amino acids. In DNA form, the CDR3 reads TGTGCCAGCAGCTTTATTGGATACGAGCAGTACTTC. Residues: CASSFIGYEQYF.

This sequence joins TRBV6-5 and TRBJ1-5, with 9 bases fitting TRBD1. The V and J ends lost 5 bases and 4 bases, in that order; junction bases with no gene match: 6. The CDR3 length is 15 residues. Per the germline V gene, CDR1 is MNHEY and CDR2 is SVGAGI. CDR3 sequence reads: CASSPTGTGNQPQHF. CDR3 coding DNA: TGTGCCAGCAGTCCCACCGGGACAGGGAATCAGCCCCAGCATTTT.

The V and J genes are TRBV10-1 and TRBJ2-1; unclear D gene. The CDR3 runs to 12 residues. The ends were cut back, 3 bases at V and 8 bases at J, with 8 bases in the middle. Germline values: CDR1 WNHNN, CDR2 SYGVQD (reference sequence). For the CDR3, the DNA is TGCGCCAGCAGTGATGTGGGCGATGAGCAGTTCTTC. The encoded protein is CASSDVGDEQFF.

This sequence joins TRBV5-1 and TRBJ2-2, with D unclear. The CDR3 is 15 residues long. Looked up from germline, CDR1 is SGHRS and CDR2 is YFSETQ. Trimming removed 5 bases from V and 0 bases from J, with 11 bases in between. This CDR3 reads CASSPGFANTGELFF. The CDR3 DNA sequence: TGCGCCAGCAGTCCGGGCTTCGCGAACACCGGGGAGCTGTTTTTT.

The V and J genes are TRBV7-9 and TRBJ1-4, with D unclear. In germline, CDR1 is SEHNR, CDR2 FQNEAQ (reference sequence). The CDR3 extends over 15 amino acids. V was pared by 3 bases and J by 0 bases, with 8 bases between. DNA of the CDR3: TGTGCCAGCAGCTTCGGGGTTGCAACTAATGAAAAACTGTTTTTT. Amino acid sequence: CASSFGVATNEKLFF.

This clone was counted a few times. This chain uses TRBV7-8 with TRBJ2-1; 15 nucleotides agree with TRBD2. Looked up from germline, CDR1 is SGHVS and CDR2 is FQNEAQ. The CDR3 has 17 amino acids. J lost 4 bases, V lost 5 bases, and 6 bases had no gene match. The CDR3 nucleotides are TGTGCCAGCAGCATCAGGACTAGCGGGGGGGCTTACAATGAGCAGTTCTTC. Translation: CASSIRTSGGAYNEQFF.

The CDR3 protein is CSVLPGVGYTF. The CDR3, as DNA: TGCAGCGTCCTACCCGGAGTTGGCTACACCTTC. The chain is built from TRBV29-1 and TRBJ1-2, with D hard to call. CDR1 and CDR2 (germline): SQVTM, ANQGSEA. The V gene lost 6 bases and the J gene lost 7 bases, with 12 bases spanning the gap. The length of the CDR3 is 11 residues.